These 20 T cell receptor beta chains originate from one sample sequenced in a study of T cells in Graves' hyperthyroidism and ophthalmopathy. RNA transcripts yielded amplified TCR beta CDR3 regions. Carried out on the TCR CDR3, a first-round RT-PCR used the HTBI primer set. TCRdb independently ran MiXCR on the multiplex PCR reads; one entry per CDR3 protein. The sample lists 400,000 to 600,000 distinct CDR3 sequences; about 16% were seen once. Sequencing was done on a sample of blood. Source of these receptors: a woman under 40 with Graves' ophthalmopathy.

This clonotype was picked up many times. The chain uses TRBV7-2 and TRBJ2-7; possibly TRBD1 for D (5 bases). CDR1 and CDR2 (germline): SGHTA, FQGNSA. CDR3 length equals 14 residues. Deletions cut 1 base from V and 6 bases from J, with 13 bases between. CDR3 in amino acids: CASSLESARGEQYF. DNA of the CDR3: TGTGCCAGCAGCTTAGAATCGGCTAGGGGCGAGCAGTACTTC.

In the case of this clonotype: A single base separates this from a much larger clone, so it may be a read error. The chain joins TRBV12-3 or TRBV12-4 to TRBJ2-7; 8 nucleotides align to TRBD2. The CDR3 is 13 residues long. Trimming took 6 bases from V and 1 from J; bases not matched to a gene: 2. The CDR3 spells CASRAGASYEQYF. CDR3 nucleotides: TGTGCCAGCAGAGCGGGAGCTTCCTACGAGCAGTACTTC.

Worth noting for this clonotype: A much larger clone lies a single base off, so this may be a read error. The chain couples TRBV6-5 to TRBJ2-7, with 8 bases identical to TRBD1. The CDR3 is 14 residues long. J was trimmed by 9 bases and V by 4 bases; bases with no gene match: 11. Looked up from germline, CDR1 is MNHEY and CDR2 is SVGAGI. CDR3: CASSLRIQGGGQYF. Here the CDR3 DNA reads TGTGCCAGCAGTTTACGAATACAGGGGGGCGGGCAGTACTTC.

This clonotype occurred many times. The chain has TRBV7-3 and TRBJ2-5, with D perhaps assigned TRBD1 or TRBD2 (5 bases each). CDR1 SGHTA and CDR2 FQGTGA come from the germline V gene. The CDR3 loop spans 16 amino acids. V was clipped by 2 bases and J by 5 bases, with 18 bases between them. The CDR3 DNA follows: TGTGCCAGCAGCTTAGGAGACCTTTTCGAGGGGGAGACCCAGTACTTC. This encodes CASSLGDLFEGETQYF.

This clonotype came up a few times. The chain joins TRBV5-1 to TRBJ2-7, with unresolved D. This CDR3 has 14 amino acids. CDR1 is SGHRS and CDR2 is YFSETQ in the germline V gene. Trimming took off 0 bases at V and 3 bases at J, with 10 bases between the two ends. As DNA, the CDR3 is TGCGCCAGCAGCTTGGAGGTTGATTACTACGAGCAGTACTTC. Amino acids: CASSLEVDYYEQYF.

V usage is TRBV7-6 and J usage is TRBJ1-2, with D perhaps TRBD1 (6 bases). CDR3 length: 15 amino acids. The germline V and J ends were trimmed by 5 bases and 3 bases, with 16 bases remaining between them. Germline V CDR1 and CDR2: SGHVS, FNYEAQ. CDR3 DNA sequence: TGTGCCAGCAGCGAGGACTCGGGGGGCCACTATGGCTACACCTTC. It codes for CASSEDSGGHYGYTF. Looking up the rest from reference TRBV7-6 and TRBJ1-2 gives the full variable domain: GAGVSQSPRYKVTKRGQDVALRCDPISGHVSLYWYRQALGQGPEFLTYFNYEAQQDKSGLPNDRFSAERPEGSISTLTIQRTEQRDSAMYRCASSEDSGGHYGYTFGSGTRLTVV.

This CDR3 reads CASSPTHKGRFLETQYF. DNA of the CDR3: TGTGCCAGCAGCCCGACTCACAAGGGACGTTTTCTTGAGACCCAGTACTTC. The chain is built from TRBV7-2 and TRBJ2-5; either TRBD1 or TRBD2 may supply D (5 bases each). The CDR3 loop spans 17 amino acids. Germline V gives CDR1 SGHTA, CDR2 FQGNSA. Trimming shortened V by 5 bases and J by 5 bases, and 24 bases separated the two germline ends.

The chain couples TRBV5-1 to TRBJ1-1; 11 bases line up with TRBD1. Germline V CDR1 and CDR2: SGHRS, YFSETQ. The CDR3 is 16 amino acids. After removal of 5 bases from V and 4 bases from J, the junction contained 10 bases not matched to a gene. CDR3 protein: CASSRGWTGGITEAFF. For the CDR3, the DNA is TGCGCCAGCAGTAGGGGCTGGACAGGGGGCATCACTGAAGCTTTCTTT.

J is TRBJ2-2 and V is TRBV7-6, with D maybe TRBD2 (5 bases). Per germline, CDR1 SGHVS and CDR2 FNYEAQ. The CDR3 contains 15 residues. Trimming took 1 base from V and 3 from J, leaving 9 bases between them. CDR3 residues: CASSLGASYTGELFF. The CDR3 nucleotides are TGTGCCAGCAGCTTAGGTGCTAGCTACACCGGGGAGCTGTTTTTT.

This clonotype was counted many times. This rearrangement joins TRBV28 to TRBJ2-7; perhaps TRBD1 as D (6 bases). The CDR3 totals 15 residues. Germline V CDR1 and CDR2: MDHEN, SYDVKM. Between the trimmed V and J ends, which lost 5 bases and 3 bases, there was a span of 17 bases. Here the CDR3 reads CASSLSRGGVYEQYF. CDR3 bases: TGTGCCAGCAGTCTATCCCGAGGGGGTGTCTACGAGCAGTACTTC.

This clonotype showed up just a few times. The rearrangement links TRBV6-1 to TRBJ2-7; tentative D call: TRBD1 (5 bases). This CDR3 has 14 amino acids. The V gene lost 7 bases and the J gene lost 4 bases, with 17 bases spanning the gap. The germline gives CDR1 MNHNS, CDR2 SASEGT. The CDR3 region is CASIQRGQVYEQYF. The CDR3 region has the DNA TGTGCCAGCATTCAAAGGGGTCAGGTATACGAGCAGTACTTC.

At least ten counts were recorded for this clonotype. V usage is TRBV29-1 and J usage is TRBJ2-7; 7 bases fit TRBD1. The V gene end was trimmed by 4 bases and the J gene end by 3 bases; junction bases not matched to a gene: 6. CDR1 and CDR2 (germline): SQVTM, ANQGSEA. The CDR3 has 13 amino acids. CDR3 amino acids: CSVAQGRNYEQYF. CDR3 DNA: TGCAGCGTTGCACAGGGGAGAAACTACGAGCAGTACTTC.

V and J are TRBV28 and TRBJ1-6; D remains ambiguous. The CDR3 runs 15 residues. V gave up 1 base and J gave up 10 bases, with 14 bases separating them. The V gene's germline CDR1 is MDHEN and CDR2 SYDVKM. CDR3 sequence: CASSLFPGVASPLHF. CDR3 sequence (DNA): TGTGCCAGCAGTTTATTTCCCGGGGTTGCCTCACCCCTCCACTTT.

This chain connects TRBV4-3 to TRBJ2-1; perhaps TRBD1 as D (5 bases). Looked up from germline, CDR1 is LGHNA and CDR2 is YSLEER. Trimming pared 0 bases from V and 0 bases from J, leaving 21 bases between. This CDR3 contains 20 residues. CDR3 coding DNA: TGCGCCAGCAGCCAAGACATTTTTTCGGCGTCAGGGAACTCCTACAATGAGCAGTTCTTC. Its protein product is CASSQDIFSASGNSYNEQFF.

The J gene is TRBJ2-3, the V gene TRBV27; 7 nucleotides agree with TRBD1. Germline values: CDR1 MNHEY, CDR2 SMNVEV (reference sequence). The CDR3 runs 14 residues. Trimming removed 4 bases from V and 4 bases from J; junction bases left unmatched: 5. CDR3 in amino acids: CASSSWTGADTQYF. DNA of the CDR3: TGTGCCAGCAGTTCCTGGACAGGTGCAGATACGCAGTATTTT.

This clonotype has only one observation. A much larger clone sits a single nucleotide away, making a read error possible. This chain joins TRBV5-4 and TRBJ1-3; 10 bases agree with TRBD1. Germline CDR1 and CDR2: SGHNT and YYREEE (reference sequence). The CDR3 sequence is 16 residues long. The trim removed 1 base at V and 4 bases at J, leaving 5 bases unmatched. CDR3 in DNA: TGTGCCAGCAGCTTGAGAGACAGGGGGCACGGAAACACCATATATTTT. Protein: CASSLRDRGHGNTIYF.

This clonotype was counted at least ten times. The V call is TRBV7-2, the J call TRBJ2-5; 7 positions agree with TRBD1. The length of the CDR3 is 19 residues. V gave up 5 bases and J gave up 1 base; unmatched junction bases: 19. Germline V gene lookup returns CDR1 SGHTA and CDR2 FQGNSA. CDR3 DNA sequence: TGTGCCAGCAGCCTACCCACGACAGGGTACGGGTCGGTCCAAGAGACCCAGTACTTC. Protein product: CASSLPTTGYGSVQETQYF.

Only a few counts were recorded for this clonotype. The chain carries TRBV28 and TRBJ2-7; D not resolved. Germline V gene data show CDR1 as MDHEN and CDR2 as SYDVKM. The CDR3 totals 12 residues. Trimming took 5 bases from V and 5 from J, leaving 10 bases between them. Here the CDR3 DNA reads TGTGCCAGCAGTCTCAGCGAACACGAGCAGTACTTC. Protein: CASSLSEHEQYF.

This clonotype was seen repeatedly, ten times or more. The chain is built from TRBV5-1 and TRBJ2-1; D possibly matches TRBD1 or TRBD2 (6 bases each). The germline CDR1 and CDR2 sequences are SGHRS and YFSETQ. The CDR3 runs 13 residues. V lost 2 bases and J lost 10, with 13 bases in between. CDR3 bases: TGCGCCAGCAGCTTTGTGGGGGCGGGAGAGCAGTTCTTC. This codes for CASSFVGAGEQFF.

This clonotype was picked up many times. The chain recombines TRBV20-1 with TRBJ2-1; 9 bases map to TRBD1. Germline V CDR1 and CDR2: DFQATT, SNEGSKA (reference sequence). J gave up 0 bases and V 6 bases, and 3 bases lay outside the gene matches. The CDR3 spans 14 residues. This chain's CDR3 is CSARDRASYNEQFF. CDR3 sequence (DNA): TGCAGTGCCAGGGACAGGGCCTCCTACAATGAGCAGTTCTTC.